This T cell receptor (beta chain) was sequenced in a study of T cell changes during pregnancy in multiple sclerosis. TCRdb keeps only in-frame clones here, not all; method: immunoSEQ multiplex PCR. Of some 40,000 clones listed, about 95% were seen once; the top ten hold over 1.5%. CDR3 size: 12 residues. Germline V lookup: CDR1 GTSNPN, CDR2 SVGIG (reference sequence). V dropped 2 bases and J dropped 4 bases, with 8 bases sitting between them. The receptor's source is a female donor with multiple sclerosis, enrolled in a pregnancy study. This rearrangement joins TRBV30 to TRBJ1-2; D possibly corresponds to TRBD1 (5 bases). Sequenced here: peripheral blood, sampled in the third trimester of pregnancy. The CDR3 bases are TGTGCCTGGAGTCAGGGAACCTATGGCTACACCTTC. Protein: CAWSQGTYGYTF. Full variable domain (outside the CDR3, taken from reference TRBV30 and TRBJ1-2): SQTIHQWPATLVQPVGSPLSLECTVEGTSNPNLYWYRQAAGRGLQLLFYSVGIGQISSEVPQNLSASRPQDRQFILSSKKLLLSDSGFYLCAWSQGTYGYTFGSGTRLTVV.